This T cell receptor (beta chain) was observed in a study of T cells after yellow fever vaccination. In TCRdb, the 5' RACE reads were re-called with MiXCR into one record per CDR3 protein. This sample yields 250,000 to 350,000 distinct CDR3 sequences, of which approximately 4.5% are seen a single time; 15% to 20% belongs to the top ten. This clonotype was observed at least ten times. The sample consisted of PBMCs, taken 15 days after the yellow fever booster vaccination. The sequence derives from a man between 18 and 35 years old who received the YFV17D yellow fever vaccine.

CDR3 nucleotides: TGTGCCAGCAGTTCCTCGACAGGGGGGCTTAGCAATCAGCCCCAGCATTTT. Residues: CASSSSTGGLSNQPQHF. V usage is TRBV27 and J usage is TRBJ1-5; 9 positions agree with TRBD1. The length of the CDR3 is 17 residues. Germline V gene sequence: CDR1 MNHEY, CDR2 SMNVEV (reference sequence). V lost 4 bases to trimming and J lost 0 bases; unmatched junction nucleotides: 7.